These 27 T cell receptor beta chains were sequenced from one sample in a study of blood T cell repertoires in COVID-19. Profiled with immunoSEQ multiplex PCR; TCRdb holds only in-frame clones, not every one. The sample contains more than 75,000 clones, approximately 84% of which appear only once. Specimen: peripheral blood. The receptor set was obtained from a human donor in a cohort sampled during active COVID-19.

The chain is built from TRBV11-1 and TRBJ1-1; TRBD1 aligns across 8 bases. Germline values: CDR1 SGHAT, CDR2 FQDESV (reference sequence). J lost 5 bases, V lost 7 bases, and 12 bases had no gene match. The CDR3 consists of 15 residues. CDR3 DNA: TGTGCCAGCACCTCTATTGAGACAGGGGAAACTGAAGCTTTCTTT. Translated: CASTSIETGETEAFF.

This chain uses TRBV15 with TRBJ2-5, with 7 nucleotides matching TRBD1. The germline gives CDR1 LNHNV, CDR2 YYDKDF (reference sequence). J was trimmed by 5 bases and V by 1 base; bases with no gene match: 7. There are 15 residues in the CDR3. CDR3 nucleotides: TGTGCCACCAGCAGAGTCGGACAGGCGGTGGAGACCCAGTACTTC. It is translated as CATSRVGQAVETQYF.

This chain joins TRBV5-4 and TRBJ2-7; 8 nucleotides match TRBD1. Per the germline V gene, CDR1 is SGHNT and CDR2 is YYREEE (reference sequence). The V gene end was trimmed by 4 bases and the J gene end by 1 base; junction bases not matched to a gene: 7. The CDR3 length is 15 residues. The CDR3 is CASSTDRGVSYEQYF. The CDR3 coding sequence is TGTGCCAGCAGCACCGACAGGGGAGTTTCCTACGAGCAGTACTTC.

The chain carries TRBV5-1 and TRBJ1-3; TRBD1 aligns across 7 bases. The CDR3 runs to 15 residues. J was trimmed by 4 bases and V by 0 bases; bases with no gene match: 4. Germline assignment: CDR1 SGHRS and CDR2 YFSETQ. CDR3 region: CASSLEGAKGNTIYF. The CDR3 region has the DNA TGCGCCAGCAGCTTGGAGGGGGCTAAGGGAAACACCATATATTTT.

This chain joins TRBV10-1 and TRBJ2-1; 12 bases match TRBD1. V shed 4 bases and J 4 bases; nucleotides not matched to a gene: 5. Germline assignment: CDR1 WNHNN and CDR2 SYGVQD (reference sequence). There are 16 residues in the CDR3. CDR3 region: CASSVWDRGQYNEQFF. The DNA of the CDR3 is TGCGCCAGCAGTGTATGGGACAGGGGGCAGTACAATGAGCAGTTCTTC.

The rearrangement joins TRBV27 to TRBJ2-7; 12 positions agree with TRBD2. CDR1 is MNHEY, CDR2 SMNVEV, per germline (reference sequence). This CDR3 is built from 16 residues. With 3 bases clipped from V and 3 bases from J, the junction kept 6 bases outside the gene matches. Here the CDR3 reads CASSLVLAGGVYEQYF. DNA for the CDR3: TGTGCCAGCAGTTTGGTTCTAGCGGGAGGGGTCTACGAGCAGTACTTC.

The count of this clone is one. The chain combines TRBV3-1 (or the pseudogene TRBV3-2) with TRBJ1-6, with TRBD1 matching over 9 bases. Germline lookup yields CDR1 LGHDT and CDR2 YNNKEL (reference sequence). V lost 1 base to trimming and J lost 7 bases; unmatched junction nucleotides: 8. CDR3 length: 17 residues. The CDR3 here is CASSQGLMGQGNSPLHF. DNA of the CDR3: TGTGCCAGCAGCCAAGGCCTTATGGGACAGGGAAATTCACCCCTCCACTTT.

CDR3 loop: CASSPPGVDASGNTIYF. CDR3 bases: TGTGCCAGCAGCCCCCCCGGGGTAGATGCCTCTGGAAACACCATATATTTT. The rearrangement links TRBV28 to TRBJ1-3, with D uncertain. The CDR3 has 17 residues. Germline V gene data show CDR1 as MDHEN and CDR2 as SYDVKM. Trimming pared 6 bases from V and 0 bases from J, leaving 18 bases between.

The V gene is TRBV6-4, the J gene TRBJ2-6; 7 nucleotides align to TRBD2. The CDR3 sequence is 15 residues long. Germline V CDR1 and CDR2: MRHNA, SNTAGT. V shed 6 bases and J 2 bases; nucleotides not matched to a gene: 4. The CDR3 nucleotides read TGTGCCAGCAGCTGGGGGGGTACTGGGGCCAACGTCCTGACTTTC. Amino acids: CASSWGGTGANVLTF.

This chain uses TRBV10-1 with TRBJ2-5, with 12 positions matching TRBD2. With V trimmed by 4 bases and J by 4 bases, 4 bases remained unmatched. This CDR3 is built from 15 residues. Germline CDR1 reads WNHNN; CDR2 reads SYGVQD (reference sequence). The CDR3 is CASSVTSGRIETQYF. The CDR3 nucleotides read TGCGCCAGCAGTGTGACTAGCGGGAGAATAGAGACCCAGTACTTC.

The J gene is TRBJ1-1, the V gene TRBV7-9; no clear D gene. CDR1 is SEHNR, CDR2 FQNEAQ, per germline (reference sequence). V was cut by 4 bases and J by 2 bases, with 11 bases left in between. The CDR3 length is 14 residues. CDR3 coding DNA: TGTGCCAGCAGCTCCCCTATCCGTAACACTGAAGCTTTCTTT. Translating gives CASSSPIRNTEAFF.

The chain is built from TRBV5-1 and TRBJ2-6; 7 bases are a match to TRBD1. Germline lookup yields CDR1 SGHRS and CDR2 YFSETQ. This CDR3 has 15 residues. V was pared by 4 bases and J by 2 bases, with 3 bases of the junction left unmatched. Here the CDR3 DNA reads TGCGCCAGCAGCCCGACAGGGCCTGGGGCCAACGTCCTGACTTTC. It specifies CASSPTGPGANVLTF.

V and J are TRBV2 and TRBJ2-3; a possible D gene is TRBD1 (6 bases). Trimming pared 2 bases from V and 0 bases from J, leaving 21 bases between. Per germline, CDR1 SNHLY and CDR2 FYNNEI. The CDR3 totals 19 residues. The DNA for the CDR3 is TGTGCCAGCAGTGAAACGAACTCAGCCAGGGGTATGAGCACAGATACGCAGTATTTT. Translated: CASSETNSARGMSTDTQYF.

The chain joins TRBV11-2 to TRBJ1-2; TRBD1 agrees at 10 bases. Per germline, CDR1 SGHAT and CDR2 FQNNGV. The CDR3 has 15 amino acids. With 3 bases clipped from V and 3 bases from J, the junction kept 4 bases outside the gene matches. CDR3 residues: CASSLTGGGYYGYTF. The CDR3, as DNA: TGTGCCAGCAGCTTGACAGGGGGCGGGTACTATGGCTACACCTTC.

This clone was found a few times. Other nucleotide sequences from this sample produce the same CDR3. This sequence joins TRBV5-1 and TRBJ2-3; D possibly corresponds to TRBD2 (7 bases). V lost 0 bases and J lost 1, with 12 bases in between. CDR3 length equals 16 residues. CDR1 is SGHRS and CDR2 is YFSETQ in the germline V gene. This chain's CDR3 is CASSLAGGPGTDTQYF. In DNA form, the CDR3 reads TGCGCCAGCAGCTTGGCCGGGGGGCCGGGCACAGATACGCAGTATTTT.

The chain is built from TRBV5-1 and TRBJ2-6, with no clear D. Trimming took off 2 bases at V and 9 bases at J, with 18 bases between the two ends. Germline V gene sequence: CDR1 SGHRS, CDR2 YFSETQ. CDR3 length: 16 amino acids. As DNA, the CDR3 is TGCGCCAGCAGCTTTGGGCCGTCCTCCCAAGACAACGTCCTGACTTTC. This codes for CASSFGPSSQDNVLTF.

This clone was observed a few times. The gene calls are TRBV19 and TRBJ1-5; TRBD1 is a possible D gene (5 bases). Germline CDR1 and CDR2: LNHDA and SQIVND (reference sequence). Between the trimmed V and J ends, which lost 5 bases and 6 bases, there was a span of 20 bases. The CDR3 is 16 amino acids. For the CDR3, the DNA is TGTGCCAGTAGTTCAAAAATGGGCGCCAGGGTTCAGCCCCAGCATTTT. Residues: CASSSKMGARVQPQHF.

The V gene is TRBV19, the J gene TRBJ1-4; 8 positions agree with TRBD1. This CDR3 is 13 amino acids long. CDR1 LNHDA and CDR2 SQIVND come from the germline V gene (reference sequence). The V and J ends lost 6 bases and 4 bases, in that order; junction bases with no gene match: 1. CDR3 coding DNA: TGTGCCAGTAGGGACAGGGTTAATGAAAAACTGTTTTTT. Its translation: CASRDRVNEKLFF.

Remarks on this clone: In the same sample, other DNA sequences code for this CDR3. The chain is built from TRBV7-9 and TRBJ1-6; TRBD1 matches at 10 bases. CDR3 length equals 15 residues. The germline gives CDR1 SEHNR, CDR2 FQNEAQ (reference sequence). The V segment lost 5 bases and the J segment 7 bases; nucleotides outside the gene matches: 5. The CDR3 bases are TGTGCCAGCAGCCCTCCGGGACAGGGGAATTCACCCCTCCACTTT. Residues: CASSPPGQGNSPLHF.

A word on this clone: Relative to the germline gene, one junction end is altered; a read error may explain this. The chain couples TRBV9 to TRBJ2-1, with 11 bases matching TRBD2. Germline CDR1 is SGDLS and CDR2 is YYNGEE. The CDR3 runs 15 residues. The CDR3 loop is CASSETSGSYIEQFF. In DNA, the CDR3 is TGTGCCAGCAGCGAAACTAGCGGGAGTTACATTGAGCAGTTCTTC. The variable domain in full, completed from reference TRBV9 and TRBJ2-1, reads DSGVTQTPKHLITATGQRVTLRCSPRSGDLSVYWYQQSLDQGLQFLIQYYNGEERAKGNILERFSAQQFPDLHSELNLSSLELGDSALYFCASSETSGSYIEQFFGPGTRLTVL.

J is TRBJ2-7 and V is TRBV18; 8 bases are a match to TRBD2. The V segment lost 0 bases and the J segment 4 bases; nucleotides outside the gene matches: 2. Germline V lookup: CDR1 KGHSH, CDR2 LQKENI. This CDR3 comprises 14 residues. The CDR3 region has the DNA TGTGCCAGCTCACCACCGCGGGAGGAGTACGAGCAGTACTTC. It yields the protein CASSPPREEYEQYF.

The chain employs TRBV27 and TRBJ2-1, with 12 bases lining up with TRBD2. This CDR3 region has 15 residues. V was pared by 0 bases and J by 9 bases, with 3 bases of the junction left unmatched. Germline CDR1 is MNHEY and CDR2 is SMNVEV (reference sequence). This chain's CDR3 is CASSLSGLAGTEQFF. CDR3 nucleotides: TGTGCCAGCAGTTTATCCGGACTAGCGGGAACTGAGCAGTTCTTC.

V gene TRBV18 combines with J gene TRBJ1-6, with TRBD1 identical over 7 bases. The CDR3 is 14 amino acids. V lost 2 bases and J lost 10; bases outside the gene matches: 5. Germline lookup yields CDR1 KGHSH and CDR2 LQKENI. The CDR3 sequence is CASSPGTGDSPLHF. In nucleotides, the CDR3 is TGTGCCAGCTCACCAGGAACAGGGGACTCACCCCTCCACTTT.

The rearrangement uses TRBV5-1 and TRBJ2-7; D possibly corresponds to TRBD1 (6 bases). The CDR3 is 15 amino acids. V was trimmed by 4 bases and J by 5 bases, leaving 19 bases between them. Germline lookup yields CDR1 SGHRS and CDR2 YFSETQ. The CDR3 here is CASSPQDRKGDEQYF. The CDR3 nucleotides are TGCGCCAGCAGCCCTCAGGACAGAAAGGGGGACGAGCAGTACTTC.

The chain has TRBV19 and TRBJ2-2, with TRBD1 matching 9 bases. The germline CDR1 and CDR2 sequences are LNHDA and SQIVND (reference sequence). V shed 6 bases and J 4 bases; nucleotides not matched to a gene: 6. The CDR3 covers 15 residues. The CDR3 DNA follows: TGTGCCAGTAGGGGACAGGGTCAAGGCACCGGGGAGCTGTTTTTT. Its protein product is CASRGQGQGTGELFF.

This CDR3 reads CASSFGAGRMAEAFF. DNA for the CDR3: TGTGCCAGCAGCTTCGGAGCGGGAAGGATGGCTGAAGCTTTCTTT. This chain connects TRBV7-3 to TRBJ1-1; D gene ambiguous. The germline V gene encodes CDR1 SGHTA and CDR2 FQGTGA. The CDR3 extends over 15 amino acids. Trimming cost V 3 bases and J 6 bases, with 17 bases left between them.

The J gene is TRBJ2-3, the V gene TRBV24-1; 9 bases match TRBD1. Germline values: CDR1 KGHDR, CDR2 SFDVKD. This CDR3 comprises 15 residues. After removal of 4 bases from V and 4 bases from J, the junction contained 5 bases not matched to a gene. The CDR3 region is CATSEPGQGSDTQYF. CDR3 bases: TGTGCCACCAGTGAGCCGGGACAGGGTTCAGATACGCAGTATTTT.